Sequencing of this T cell receptor beta chain was carried out in a study of blood T cell repertoires in COVID-19. Study-wide context: Donors in the United States, Italy and Spain gave samples during acute or convalescent COVID-19. T cells, B-cell-depleted T cells, or PBMCs provided the cDNA or gDNA that served as material.

Per the original data handling: Estimated nucleated cell counts came from reference gene primer amplification. Assay used: immunoSEQ multiplex PCR; TCRdb lists only in-frame clones, some missing. V and J calls plus clone size are reproduced from that table; the DNA served to infer D and trimming. Of 120,000 or so clones detected, about 89% appear once; the ten largest clones hold approximately 4%. The CDR3 totals 14 residues. V lost 1 base and J 5 bases, leaving 11 bases between the germline ends. Germline CDR1 is LNHDA and CDR2 is SQIVND (reference sequence). The clonotype comes from a woman aged 60-70 years with acute or convalescent COVID-19. The sequenced material came from peripheral blood. The chain combines TRBV19 with TRBJ1-2, with no clear D. The CDR3 loop reads CASSIVAARYGYTF. The CDR3 DNA follows: TGTGCCAGTAGTATAGTTGCGGCTCGGTATGGCTACACCTTC.